This TCR beta chain was sequenced for a study of cytomegalovirus exposure and HLA in healthy donors. In this sample, this clone turned up once. Clones were sequenced by immunoSEQ multiplex PCR, and TCRdb holds only the in-frame ones, with some missing. The sample has roughly 230,000 clones, 90% seen once. This CDR3 has 16 amino acids. From germline, CDR1 is SNHLY and CDR2 FYNNEI. Trimming at V came to 6 bases and at J to 0 bases, leaving 5 bases not matched to a gene. The clonotype was recovered from a woman aged 30 to 39 in good health and CMV-seronegative. The material sequenced was PBMCs. The V gene is TRBV2, the J gene TRBJ2-6; 7 bases agree with TRBD1. The CDR3 spells CASSETGPSGANVLTF. Here the CDR3 DNA reads TGTGCCAGCAGCGAGACAGGGCCCTCTGGGGCCAACGTCCTGACTTTC.